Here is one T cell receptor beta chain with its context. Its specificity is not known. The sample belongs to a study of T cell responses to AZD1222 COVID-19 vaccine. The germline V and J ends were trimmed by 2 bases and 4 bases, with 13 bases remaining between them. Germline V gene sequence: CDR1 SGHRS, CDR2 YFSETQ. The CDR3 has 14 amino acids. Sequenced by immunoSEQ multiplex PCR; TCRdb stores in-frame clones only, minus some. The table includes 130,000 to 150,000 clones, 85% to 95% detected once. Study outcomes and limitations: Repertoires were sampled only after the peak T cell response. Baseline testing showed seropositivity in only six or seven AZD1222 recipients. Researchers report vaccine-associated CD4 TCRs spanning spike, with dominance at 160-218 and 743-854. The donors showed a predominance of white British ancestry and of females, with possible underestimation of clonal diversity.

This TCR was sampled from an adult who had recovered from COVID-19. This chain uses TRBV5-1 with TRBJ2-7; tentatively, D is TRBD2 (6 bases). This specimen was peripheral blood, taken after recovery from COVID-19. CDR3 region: CASSFATGGYEQYF. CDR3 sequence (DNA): TGCGCCAGCAGCTTCGCTACAGGAGGGTACGAGCAGTACTTC.